Each of the 31 T cell receptor beta chains below was sequenced from the same sample in a study of shared clonotypes between healthy human individuals. The protocol was immunoSEQ multiplex PCR, while the TCRdb copy is restricted to in-frame clones and leaves out a portion. The sample consists of under 150,000 clones, approximately 70% of them appearing once. Sequenced input: memory CD8+ T cells sorted from blood. Stated subset: CD45RO+ cells pooled with CCR7-negative TemRA cells. The receptors come from a woman aged 25 to 39 in good health.

V and J are TRBV29-1 and TRBJ1-1; D gene unclear. From germline, CDR1 is SQVTM and CDR2 ANQGSEA. Trimming took off 3 bases at V and 3 bases at J, with 5 bases between the two ends. This CDR3 comprises 11 residues. Here the CDR3 reads CSVDLDTEAFF. CDR3 in DNA: TGCAGCGTTGATCTGGACACTGAAGCTTTCTTT.

The gene calls are TRBV7-3 and TRBJ2-1; D possibly corresponds to TRBD2 (6 bases). Germline assignment: CDR1 SGHTA and CDR2 FQGTGA. CDR3 length: 17 amino acids. V was trimmed by 5 bases and J by 1 base, leaving 18 bases between them. CDR3 sequence reads: CASSLLPYAGSYNEQFF. CDR3 sequence (DNA): TGTGCCAGCAGCCTCCTCCCCTACGCGGGATCCTACAATGAGCAGTTCTTC.

This clone was recorded a few times. The same CDR3 arises from other DNA sequences in this sample as well. The J gene is TRBJ1-5, the V gene TRBV27; no reliable D call. Looked up from germline, CDR1 is MNHEY and CDR2 is SMNVEV (reference sequence). Trimming shortened V by 5 bases and J by 1 base, and 9 bases separated the two germline ends. The CDR3 covers 14 residues. The CDR3 coding sequence is TGTGCCAGCAGTCCGAACAGCAGCAATCAGCCCCAGCATTTT. Translating it yields CASSPNSSNQPQHF.

Comments on this clone: This may come from a read error, since a much larger clone is one base off. This sequence joins TRBV6-5 and TRBJ2-3, with unresolved D. In germline, CDR1 is MNHEY, CDR2 SVGAGI. The CDR3 is 11 amino acids. CDR3 loop: CASSHSDTQYF. The DNA of the CDR3 is TGTGCCAGCAGTCACTCAGATACGCAGTATTTT.

The chain has TRBV7-8 and TRBJ2-7; D is perhaps TRBD2 (5 bases). Germline V gene data show CDR1 as SGHVS and CDR2 as FQNEAQ. Trimming took off 3 bases at V and 3 bases at J, with 36 bases between the two ends. The CDR3 spans 22 residues. CDR3 sequence reads: CASSFRIPLQVPRGRFNYEQYF. The CDR3 bases are TGTGCCAGCAGCTTTAGGATTCCCCTCCAGGTCCCCCGAGGGAGATTTAACTACGAGCAGTACTTC.

The table lists this clone with a few counts. The chain employs TRBV19 and TRBJ1-5; D not resolved. Germline V gene data show CDR1 as LNHDA and CDR2 as SQIVND (reference sequence). V was clipped by 3 bases and J by 5 bases, with 8 bases between them. The CDR3 totals 13 residues. CDR3 DNA sequence: TGTGCCAGTAGTATCGAGTTGGATCAGCCCCAGCATTTT. This codes for CASSIELDQPQHF. Full variable domain (rest looked up from reference TRBV19 and TRBJ1-5): DGGITQSPKYLFRKEGQNVTLSCEQNLNHDAMYWYRQDPGQGLRLIYYSQIVNDFQKGDIAEGYSVSREKKESFPLTVTSAQKNPTAFYLCASSIELDQPQHFGDGTRLSIL.

This chain connects TRBV13 to TRBJ2-7, with TRBD2 matching over 7 bases. In germline, CDR1 is PRHDT, CDR2 FYEKMQ (reference sequence). V was pared by 5 bases and J by 6 bases, with 13 bases of the junction left unmatched. The CDR3 is 15 amino acids. CDR3 sequence: CASSPSWSSGGEQYF. CDR3 sequence (DNA): TGTGCCAGCAGCCCGTCGTGGAGTTCGGGGGGCGAGCAGTACTTC.

The gene calls are TRBV2 and TRBJ2-7, with 7 bases fitting TRBD1. V lost 7 bases and J lost 3; bases outside the gene matches: 3. The CDR3 consists of 12 residues. The germline CDR1 and CDR2 sequences are SNHLY and FYNNEI. The CDR3 DNA reads TGTGCCAGCACGGGACAGAGCTACGAGCAGTACTTC. This sequence encodes CASTGQSYEQYF.

This chain connects TRBV12-5 to TRBJ2-1; 10 positions agree with TRBD2. J gave up 11 bases and V 0 bases, and 13 bases lay outside the gene matches. The CDR3 covers 17 residues. Looked up from germline, CDR1 is LGHNT and CDR2 is FRNRAP. The CDR3 sequence: CASGLVGRLAGEVKQFF. CDR3 DNA: TGTGCTAGTGGTTTGGTTGGGCGTCTAGCGGGAGAGGTTAAGCAGTTCTTC.

The gene calls are TRBV14 and TRBJ1-3; the D is unclear. V was pared by 1 base and J by 7 bases, with 14 bases between. The CDR3 has 15 amino acids. The germline V gene has CDR1 SGHDN and CDR2 FVKESK. The CDR3 DNA reads TGTGCCAGCAGCCAAGTTCGATTTCGGAGGAACACCATATATTTT. This gives the protein CASSQVRFRRNTIYF.

This chain links TRBV7-7 with TRBJ2-5, with 8 bases lining up with TRBD1. This CDR3 region has 13 residues. The germline V gene encodes CDR1 SSHAT and CDR2 FNYEAQ (reference sequence). The J segment lost 7 bases and the V segment lost 5 bases, leaving 6 bases of the junction unmatched. Here the CDR3 DNA reads TGTGCCAGCAGCCCACAGGGGGTAGCGACCCAGTACTTC. This translates into CASSPQGVATQYF.

The count of this clone is one. The rearrangement links TRBV28 to TRBJ1-5; no clear D. CDR1 is MDHEN and CDR2 is SYDVKM in the germline V gene. The CDR3 consists of 14 residues. Trimming removed 5 bases from V and 7 bases from J, with 15 bases in between. The CDR3 nucleotides read TGTGCCAGCAGTCCGTCACGTTCAGACCAGCCCCAGCATTTT. Translated: CASSPSRSDQPQHF.

The CDR3 DNA sequence: TGTGCCAGCAGCAAGCACACAGGGGAGGGGACCTACAATGAGCAGTTCTTC. Protein product: CASSKHTGEGTYNEQFF. The J gene is TRBJ2-1, the V gene TRBV7-6, with D perhaps being TRBD1 or TRBD2 (7 bases each). This CDR3 has 17 amino acids. Germline V CDR1 and CDR2: SGHVS, FNYEAQ. Deletions cut 5 bases from V and 2 bases from J, with 19 bases between.

The rearrangement uses TRBV10-3 and TRBJ1-1, with D hard to call. Germline V gene lookup returns CDR1 ENHRY and CDR2 SYGVKD. V was clipped by 7 bases and J by 5 bases, with 14 bases between them. CDR3 length: 13 residues. The CDR3 sequence: CAIKTPLVTEAFF. The CDR3 bases are TGTGCCATCAAAACCCCCTTGGTGACTGAAGCTTTCTTT.

In its sample, this clone was seen a few times. Other nucleotide sequences from this sample produce the same CDR3. The genes are TRBV9 and TRBJ1-1; the D is unclear. CDR1 is SGDLS and CDR2 is YYNGEE in the germline V gene. V was cut by 0 bases and J by 0 bases, with 6 bases left in between. The CDR3 covers 14 residues. CDR3 protein: CASSVAGLNTEAFF. CDR3 DNA: TGTGCCAGCAGCGTAGCAGGATTGAACACTGAAGCTTTCTTT.

This clone was counted a few times. The chain employs TRBV6-1 and TRBJ1-2, with a possible D match to TRBD1 (6 bases). CDR1 and CDR2 from the germline V gene are MNHNS and SASEGT. V dropped 5 bases and J dropped 3 bases, with 13 bases sitting between them. The CDR3 consists of 14 residues. The CDR3 nucleotides are TGTGCCAGCAGTACTCGGGGGGCGGACTATGGCTACACCTTC. Its protein is CASSTRGADYGYTF.

The V and J genes are TRBV5-1 and TRBJ2-7; TRBD2 matches at 12 bases. The CDR3 is 14 amino acids. The germline gives CDR1 SGHRS, CDR2 YFSETQ. Trimming took 4 bases from V and 7 from J; bases not matched to a gene: 6. The CDR3 region is CASSPGTSGLEQYF. CDR3 sequence (DNA): TGCGCCAGCAGCCCAGGGACTAGCGGGTTGGAGCAGTACTTC.

This clone was observed at least ten times. The chain has TRBV7-8 and TRBJ2-5; D is unresolved. The CDR3 consists of 15 residues. The germline V and J ends were trimmed by 2 bases and 2 bases, with 12 bases remaining between them. Germline CDR1 is SGHVS and CDR2 is FQNEAQ. The CDR3 protein is CASSLYGAVQETQYF. The CDR3, as DNA: TGTGCCAGCAGCTTATATGGAGCAGTTCAAGAGACCCAGTACTTC.

The V gene is TRBV2, the J gene TRBJ1-5; D is unresolved. Trimming stripped 7 bases from V and 1 base from J, with 11 bases between. The CDR3 runs to 14 residues. Germline V gives CDR1 SNHLY, CDR2 FYNNEI. The CDR3 DNA reads TGTGCCAGCAAGGGAGGGCACAGCAATCAGCCCCAGCATTTT. Residues: CASKGGHSNQPQHF.

Only one count was recorded for this clone. It differs at one base from a far larger clone, so likely a read error. This chain connects TRBV6-6 to TRBJ1-4, with D tentatively TRBD1 (5 bases). The V and J ends lost 6 bases and 6 bases respectively, with 14 bases between them. Per the germline V gene, CDR1 is MNHNY and CDR2 is SVGAGI (reference sequence). This CDR3 is 14 amino acids long. CDR3 sequence reads: CASRSEGTDEKLFF. The CDR3 bases are TGTGCCAGCAGGTCGGAGGGGACGGATGAAAAACTGTTTTTT.

The genes are TRBV14 and TRBJ2-3; 9 nucleotides line up with TRBD2. This CDR3 contains 15 residues. V lost 4 bases, J lost 3 bases, and 5 bases stayed unmatched. Per the germline V gene, CDR1 is SGHDN and CDR2 is FVKESK. CDR3 protein: CASSRRLAATDTQYF. CDR3 bases: TGTGCCAGCAGCCGCAGACTAGCGGCAACAGATACGCAGTATTTT.

This chain uses TRBV5-1 with TRBJ2-7, with 11 bases identical to TRBD1. The CDR3 runs 15 residues. After removal of 7 bases from V and 7 bases from J, the junction contained 13 bases not matched to a gene. Per the germline V gene, CDR1 is SGHRS and CDR2 is YFSETQ. The CDR3 region is CASWESGQGAREQYF. CDR3 nucleotide sequence: TGCGCCAGCTGGGAATCTGGACAGGGGGCGAGGGAGCAGTACTTC.

The rearrangement joins TRBV18 to TRBJ2-1; no definite D call. V lost 5 bases and J lost 7, with 15 bases in between. The CDR3 spans 14 residues. The germline CDR1 and CDR2 sequences are KGHSH and LQKENI. CDR3 loop: CASSSVPTANEQFF. CDR3 in DNA: TGTGCCAGCTCATCCGTACCGACTGCGAATGAGCAGTTCTTC.

Comments on this clone: Relative to the germline gene, one junction end is altered; a read error may explain this. The gene calls are TRBV30 and TRBJ2-1; 8 nucleotides line up with TRBD2. This CDR3 has 13 residues. CDR1 and CDR2 from the germline V gene are GTSNPN and SVGIG (reference sequence). The CDR3 here is CAWSGWREVAQVF. The CDR3 region has the DNA TGTGCCTGGAGCGGGTGGCGGGAGGTGGCTCAGGTCTTC.

The chain uses TRBV28 and TRBJ2-3, with D possibly TRBD2 on 5 matching bases. The CDR3 consists of 14 residues. V lost 2 bases and J lost 2, with 8 bases in between. Germline lookup yields CDR1 MDHEN and CDR2 SYDVKM. The CDR3 bases are TGTGCCAGCAGTTTAGCGGGTTACACAGATACGCAGTATTTT. Protein: CASSLAGYTDTQYF.

This clone has a handful of counts. CDR3 nucleotides: TGTGCCAGCAGTCACCAAAGCGGGAGTGGCGATGAGCAGTTCTTC. It yields the protein CASSHQSGSGDEQFF. V is TRBV6-4 and J is TRBJ2-1, with 8 bases matching TRBD2. In germline, CDR1 is MRHNA, CDR2 SNTAGT. The J segment lost 8 bases and the V segment lost 5 bases, leaving 11 bases of the junction unmatched. The CDR3 covers 15 residues.

The genes are TRBV15 and TRBJ2-5, with D tentatively TRBD1 (6 bases). The CDR3 is 14 residues long. Trimming removed 1 base at V and 5 bases at J, with 11 bases between. Germline loops: CDR1 LNHNV, CDR2 YYDKDF (reference sequence). The CDR3 DNA follows: TGTGCCACCAGCAGAGCAGGGGAAACGGAGACCCAGTACTTC. The encoded protein is CATSRAGETETQYF. The whole variable domain, filled in from reference TRBV15 and TRBJ2-5, reads DAMVIQNPRYQVTQFGKPVTLSCSQTLNHNVMYWYQQKSSQAPKLLFHYYDKDFNNEADTPDNFQSRRPNTSFCFLDIRSPGLGDTAMYLCATSRAGETETQYFGPGTRLLVL.

The rearrangement links TRBV19 to TRBJ1-1; D remains unclear. V shed 6 bases and J shed 3 bases, with 14 bases lying between them. Germline V gives CDR1 LNHDA, CDR2 SQIVND (reference sequence). The CDR3 sequence is 14 residues long. Here the CDR3 reads CASSPQLYDTEAFF. The CDR3 region has the DNA TGTGCCAGTAGCCCCCAGCTATATGACACTGAAGCTTTCTTT. The variable domain in full, completed from reference TRBV19 and TRBJ1-1, reads DGGITQSPKYLFRKEGQNVTLSCEQNLNHDAMYWYRQDPGQGLRLIYYSQIVNDFQKGDIAEGYSVSREKKESFPLTVTSAQKNPTAFYLCASSPQLYDTEAFFGQGTRLTVV.

This clone was seen a handful of times. This chain uses TRBV2 with TRBJ2-3; 12 nucleotides agree with TRBD2. The CDR3 loop spans 13 amino acids. V was clipped by 8 bases and J by 4 bases; unmatched bases: 1. Germline loops: CDR1 SNHLY, CDR2 FYNNEI. CDR3 loop: CASLAGGSDTQYF. The DNA for the CDR3 is TGTGCCAGCCTAGCGGGAGGGTCAGATACGCAGTATTTT.

This clone was observed at least ten times. This rearrangement joins TRBV7-1 to TRBJ2-7; D gene unclear. TRBV7-1 is an ORF; its function is uncertain. This CDR3 contains 13 residues. V was trimmed by 5 bases and J by 7 bases, leaving 15 bases between them. CDR3 loop: CASSRRLSAEQYF. The CDR3 DNA reads as TGTGCCAGCAGCCGTCGACTGAGTGCGGAGCAGTACTTC.

A few counts support this clone. The same CDR3 also results from other DNA sequences found in this sample. V is TRBV6-5 and J is TRBJ1-1, with TRBD1 as a possible D gene (6 bases). This CDR3 spans 14 amino acids. The germline gives CDR1 MNHEY, CDR2 SVGAGI. V lost 3 bases, J lost 1 base, and 9 bases lay in between. The chain's CDR3 is CASSYGGQNTEAFF. The CDR3 coding sequence is TGTGCCAGCAGTTATGGGGGGCAGAACACTGAAGCTTTCTTT.